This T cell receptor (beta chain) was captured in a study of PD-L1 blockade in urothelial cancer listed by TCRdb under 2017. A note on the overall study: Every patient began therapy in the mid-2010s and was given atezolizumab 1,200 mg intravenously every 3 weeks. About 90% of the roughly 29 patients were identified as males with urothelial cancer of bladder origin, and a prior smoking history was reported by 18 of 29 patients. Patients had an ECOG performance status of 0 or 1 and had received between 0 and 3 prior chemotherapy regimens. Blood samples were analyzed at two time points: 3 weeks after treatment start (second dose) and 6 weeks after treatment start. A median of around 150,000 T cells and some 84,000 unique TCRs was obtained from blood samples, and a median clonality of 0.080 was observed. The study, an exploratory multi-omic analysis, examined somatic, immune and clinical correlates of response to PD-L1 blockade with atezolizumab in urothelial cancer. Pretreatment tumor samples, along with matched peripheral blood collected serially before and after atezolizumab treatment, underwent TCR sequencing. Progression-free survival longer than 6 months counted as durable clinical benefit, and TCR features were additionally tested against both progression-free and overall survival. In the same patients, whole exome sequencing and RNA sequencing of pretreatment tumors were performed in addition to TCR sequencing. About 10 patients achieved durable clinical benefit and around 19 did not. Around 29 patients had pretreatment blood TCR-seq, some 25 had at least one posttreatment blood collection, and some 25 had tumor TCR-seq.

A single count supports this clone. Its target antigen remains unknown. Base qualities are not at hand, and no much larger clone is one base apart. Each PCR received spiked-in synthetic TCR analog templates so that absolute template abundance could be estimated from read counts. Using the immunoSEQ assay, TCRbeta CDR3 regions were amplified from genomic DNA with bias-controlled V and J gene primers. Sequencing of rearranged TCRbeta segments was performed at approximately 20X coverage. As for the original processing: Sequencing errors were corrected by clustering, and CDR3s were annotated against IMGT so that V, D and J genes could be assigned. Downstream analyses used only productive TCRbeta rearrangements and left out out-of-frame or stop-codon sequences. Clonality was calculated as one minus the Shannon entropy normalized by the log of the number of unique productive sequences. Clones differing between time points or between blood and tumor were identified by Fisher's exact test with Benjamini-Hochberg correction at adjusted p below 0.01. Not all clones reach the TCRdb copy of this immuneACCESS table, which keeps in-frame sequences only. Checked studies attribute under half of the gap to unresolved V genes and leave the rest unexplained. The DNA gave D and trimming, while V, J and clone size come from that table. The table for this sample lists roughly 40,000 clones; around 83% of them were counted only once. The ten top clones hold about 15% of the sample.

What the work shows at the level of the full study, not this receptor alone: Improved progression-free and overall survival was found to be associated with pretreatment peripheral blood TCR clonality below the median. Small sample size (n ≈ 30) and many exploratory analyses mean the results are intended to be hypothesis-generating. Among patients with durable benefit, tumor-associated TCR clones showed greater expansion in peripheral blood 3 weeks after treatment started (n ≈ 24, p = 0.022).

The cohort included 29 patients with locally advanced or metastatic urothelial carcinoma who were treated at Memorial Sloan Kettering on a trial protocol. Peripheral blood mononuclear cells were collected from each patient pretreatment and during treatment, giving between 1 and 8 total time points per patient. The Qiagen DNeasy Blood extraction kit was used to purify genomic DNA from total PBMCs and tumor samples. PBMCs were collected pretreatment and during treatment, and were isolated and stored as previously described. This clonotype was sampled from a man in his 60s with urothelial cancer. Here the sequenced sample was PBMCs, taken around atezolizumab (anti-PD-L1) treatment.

The CDR3 reads CSVPQGLNTGELFF. The nucleotide sequence reads as follows: TGCAGCGTACCACAGGGGCTTAACACCGGGGAGCTGTTTTTT. The receptor chain draws on TRBV29-1 and TRBJ2-2; 7 junctional bases match TRBD1. Its CDR3 holds 14 amino acids, cysteine through phenylalanine. Only CDR3 DNA remains: 42 bases, in frame from the first base. The germline V gene yields SQVTM for CDR1 and ANQGSEA for CDR2. V loses 6 bases at its end and J loses 2 bases; junction bases beyond the gene matches: 6.